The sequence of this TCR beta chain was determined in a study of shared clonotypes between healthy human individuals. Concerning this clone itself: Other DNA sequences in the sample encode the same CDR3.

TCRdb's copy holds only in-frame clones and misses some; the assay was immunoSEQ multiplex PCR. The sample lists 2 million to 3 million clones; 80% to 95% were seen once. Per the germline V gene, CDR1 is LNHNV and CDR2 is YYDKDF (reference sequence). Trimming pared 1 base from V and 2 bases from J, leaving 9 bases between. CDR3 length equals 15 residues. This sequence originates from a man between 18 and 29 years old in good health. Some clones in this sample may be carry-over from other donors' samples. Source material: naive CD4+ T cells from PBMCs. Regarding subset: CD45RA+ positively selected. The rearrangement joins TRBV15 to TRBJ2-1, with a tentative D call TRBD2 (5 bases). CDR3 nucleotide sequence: TGTGCCACCAGCAGAGTATCCGGGGCCTACAATGAGCAGTTCTTC. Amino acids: CATSRVSGAYNEQFF.